This T cell receptor beta chain was profiled in a study of T cells in narcolepsy. The assay was immunoSEQ multiplex PCR, and TCRdb's table has in-frame clones only and misses some. The sample has approximately 32,000 clones; 75% to 85% are singletons. The V and J ends lost 5 bases and 8 bases, in that order; junction bases with no gene match: 2. CDR1 SGHTA and CDR2 FQGNSA come from the germline V gene. This CDR3 contains 11 residues. Findings of the study overall: HCRT-specific and TRIB2-specific autoreactive clonotypes appeared among same-patient CSF and blood CD4+ clonotypes.

For this clone: Antigen unknown.

Material: CD45RA- memory CD4+ T cells from PBMCs. The V gene is TRBV7-2, the J gene TRBJ1-2, with 7 bases lining up with TRBD1. This sequence originates from a human donor with narcolepsy. Here the CDR3 DNA reads TGTGCCAGCAGCACAGGGGTAGGCTACACCTTC. Translating it yields CASSTGVGYTF.